These T cell receptor beta chains were read from a single sample in a study of cytomegalovirus exposure and HLA in healthy donors. Sequenced by immunoSEQ multiplex PCR; TCRdb stores in-frame clones only, minus some. The sample has some 140,000 clones; 80% to 90% are singletons. The sample taken for sequencing was PBMCs. Receptor source: a woman in her late teens or twenties in good health and CMV-seropositive. Each CDR3 is given with its conserved first and last residue. A D gene is named only where the DNA matches it firmly. The size entry is marked missing in some rows and otherwise reads once, few, many or a size class.

NA | NA | TRBJ2-7 | TRBV6-1 | CASSELDRFYEQYF | TGTGCCAGCAGTGAACTCGACAGGTTCTACGAGCAGTACTTC
NA | NA | TRBJ1-1 | TRBV7-9 | CASSYLTAGNTEAFF | TGTGCCAGCAGCTATCTTACAGCGGGGAACACTGAAGCTTTCTTT
NA | NA | TRBJ1-1 | TRBV5-1 | CASSLDPPGTEAFF | TGCGCCAGCAGCTTGGACCCACCCGGCACTGAAGCTTTCTTT
NA | TRBD2 | TRBJ2-1 | TRBV28 | CASIPRGGADEQFF | TGTGCCAGCATCCCCCGCGGGGGGGCGGATGAGCAGTTCTTC
NA | NA | TRBJ2-7 | TRBV7-9 | CASSPTPPQEPYEQYF | TGTGCCAGCAGCCCGACCCCCCCACAGGAACCCTACGAGCAGTACTTC
NA | TRBD1 | TRBJ1-6 | TRBV6-5 | CASSSDRGGSPLHF | TGTGCCAGCAGTTCGGACAGGGGCGGGTCACCCCTCCACTTT
NA | NA | TRBJ1-6 | TRBV7-6 | CASSLEGSYNSPLHF | TGTGCCAGCAGCTTAGAGGGGTCCTATAATTCACCCCTCCACTTT
NA | NA | TRBJ2-5 | TRBV28 | CASSSKTGFQETQYF | TGTGCCAGCAGTTCCAAGACAGGCTTCCAAGAGACCCAGTACTTC
once | NA | TRBJ2-1 | TRBV15 | CATSRSPQGYHYNEQFF | TGTGCCACCAGCAGATCTCCTCAGGGATATCACTACAATGAGCAGTTCTTC
few | TRBD1 | TRBJ1-2 | TRBV30 | CAWSRDSYYGYTF | TGTGCCTGGAGTCGGGACAGCTACTATGGCTACACCTTC
NA | NA | TRBJ2-2 | TRBV4-1 | CASSLPFRDTGELFF | TGCGCCAGCAGCCTCCCCTTCAGGGACACCGGGGAGCTGTTTTTT
NA | NA | TRBJ1-5 | TRBV6-6 | CASRHGGNQPQHF | TGTGCCAGCAGACACGGGGGGAATCAGCCCCAGCATTTT
NA | NA | TRBJ2-5 | TRBV29-1 | CSVEYSDRGGQETQYF | TGCAGCGTTGAGTATTCCGACAGGGGAGGGCAAGAGACCCAGTACTTC
NA | TRBD1 | TRBJ2-5 | TRBV9 | CASSPRTGKETQYF | TGTGCCAGCAGCCCCCGGACAGGGAAAGAGACCCAGTACTTC
NA | TRBD2 | TRBJ2-7 | TRBV9 | CASSVKGLETYEQYF | TGTGCCAGCAGCGTAAAAGGACTAGAGACCTACGAGCAGTACTTC
few | TRBD2 | TRBJ2-5 | TRBV7-6 | CASSSGSGGVQETQYF | TGTGCCAGCAGTAGCGGTAGCGGGGGGGTGCAAGAGACCCAGTACTTC
NA | TRBD1 | TRBJ2-2 | TRBV7-2 | CASSFPARQGPNTGELFF | TGTGCCAGCAGCTTCCCAGCTAGACAGGGGCCAAACACCGGGGAGCTGTTTTTT
NA | NA | TRBJ1-4 | TRBV2 | CASSERLAPAGSKLFF | TGTGCCAGCAGTGAAAGGTTGGCTCCGGCGGGGTCAAAACTGTTTTTT
NA | TRBD1 | TRBJ1-6 | TRBV5-4 | CASSSQQGAFNSPLHF | TGTGCCAGCAGCTCTCAACAGGGGGCCTTCAATTCACCCCTCCACTTT
once | TRBD1 | TRBJ1-3 | TRBV2 | CASRRDSLSGNTIYF | TGTGCCAGCAGACGGGACAGTCTCTCTGGAAACACCATATATTTT
NA | NA | TRBJ2-5 | TRBV5-6 | CASSSGLWQETQYF | TGTGCCAGCAGCTCGGGACTCTGGCAAGAGACCCAGTACTTC
few | NA | TRBJ2-5 | TRBV7-6 | CASSLAWRSQETQYF | TGTGCCAGCAGCTTAGCGTGGAGGTCTCAAGAGACCCAGTACTTC
NA | TRBD1 | TRBJ2-5 | TRBV13 | CASSLTGTEEETQYF | TGTGCCAGCAGCTTAACAGGGACAGAGGAAGAGACCCAGTACTTC
NA | TRBD1 | TRBJ2-3 | TRBV7-7 | CASSPTGQGDDTQYF | TGTGCCAGCAGCCCCACAGGACAGGGGGACGATACGCAGTATTTT
NA | NA | TRBJ2-6 | TRBV30 | CAWMVPLVSGANVLTF | TGTGCCTGGATGGTACCTCTAGTCTCTGGGGCCAACGTCCTGACTTTC
once | NA | TRBJ1-2 | TRBV5-1 | CASSRYGLSLGSGYTF | TGCGCCAGCAGCCGGTATGGACTTTCCTTAGGGAGCGGCTACACCTTC
NA | TRBD1 | TRBJ2-5 | TRBV2 | CASRGQQGYQETQYF | TGTGCCAGCAGGGGCCAACAGGGGTACCAAGAGACCCAGTACTTC
NA | TRBD2 | TRBJ2-1 | TRBV10-1 | CASSGIAGSSYNEQFF | TGCGCCAGCAGTGGGATAGCGGGTAGCTCCTACAATGAGCAGTTCTTC
NA | NA | TRBJ1-2 | TRBV5-6 | CASSRGGSYGYTF | TGTGCCAGCAGCCGGGGTGGAAGCTATGGCTACACCTTC
NA | NA | TRBJ1-2 | TRBV4-1 | CASSQTTGYGYTF | TGCGCCAGCAGCCAAACGACAGGTTATGGCTACACCTTC
NA | TRBD2 | TRBJ2-3 | TRBV7-3 | CASSPKRGAITDTQYF | TGTGCCAGCAGCCCGAAGCGGGGAGCTATCACAGATACGCAGTATTTT
NA | TRBD1 | TRBJ1-1 | TRBV28 | CASSSLSTGIRAEAFF | TGTGCCAGCAGTTCCCTCTCGACAGGGATTAGGGCTGAAGCTTTCTTT
once | NA | TRBJ1-2 | TRBV7-2 | CASSFAEKSNYGYTF | TGTGCCAGCAGCTTCGCGGAAAAATCTAACTATGGCTACACCTTC
NA | NA | TRBJ2-2 | TRBV19 | CASSTGIWGTGELFF | TGTGCCAGTAGTACCGGGATTTGGGGCACCGGGGAGCTGTTTTTT
NA | TRBD1 | TRBJ2-7 | TRBV5-1 | CASSFGQAMDEQYF | TGCGCCAGCAGCTTCGGACAGGCAATGGACGAGCAGTACTTC
NA | NA | TRBJ1-1 | TRBV29-1 | CSVQGMNTEAFF | TGCAGCGTCCAGGGTATGAACACTGAAGCTTTCTTT
NA | NA | TRBJ1-3 | TRBV6-6 | CASSPLTAGNTIYF | TGTGCCAGCAGTCCTCTGACAGCTGGAAACACCATATATTTT
NA | TRBD1 | TRBJ2-7 | TRBV13 | CASSLGRRTGVGEQYF | TGTGCCAGCAGCTTAGGCCGCAGGACAGGGGTCGGGGAGCAGTACTTC
NA | NA | TRBJ1-2 | TRBV6-5 | CASRSTDRNYGYTF | TGTGCCAGCAGGTCCACCGACAGGAACTATGGCTACACCTTC
NA | NA | TRBJ1-6 | TRBV2 | CASRGVQSSYNSPLHF | TGTGCCAGCAGGGGAGTGCAAAGCTCCTATAATTCACCCCTCCACTTT
NA | TRBD1 | TRBJ1-5 | TRBV28 | CASTIGGTGVQPQHF | TGTGCCAGCACAATTGGGGGGACAGGGGTCCAGCCCCAGCATTTT
NA | TRBD1 | TRBJ1-1 | TRBV5-1 | CASTLLTGVNTEAFF | TGCGCCAGCACCCTTTTGACAGGGGTGAACACTGAAGCTTTCTTT
once | NA | TRBJ2-7 | TRBV5-4 | CASSLAQGLGDEQYF | TGTGCCAGCAGCTTGGCGCAGGGGTTGGGGGACGAGCAGTACTTC
NA | NA | TRBJ1-6 | TRBV5-1 | CASSFWALGDSPLHF | TGCGCCAGCAGCTTTTGGGCCTTAGGGGATTCACCCCTCCACTTT
NA | TRBD2 | TRBJ2-5 | TRBV28 | CASTTSGGASVKTQYF | TGTGCCAGCACGACTAGCGGGGGGGCCTCGGTAAAGACCCAGTACTTC